A single sample gave rise to the 3 T cell receptor beta chains below, sequenced in a study of T cells after yellow fever vaccination. TCRdb reprocessed the 5' RACE reads via MiXCR and lists one record per CDR3 protein. The sample consists of approximately 610,000 distinct CDR3 sequences, about a sixth of them appearing once. Sequenced material: PBMCs, taken 5 days after the first yellow fever vaccination. These receptors were collected from a man aged 18-30 years who received the YFV17D yellow fever vaccine.

This clonotype was seen just once. The chain carries TRBV2 and TRBJ2-5, with 9 bases aligning to TRBD2. Germline CDR1 and CDR2: SNHLY and FYNNEI. The CDR3 is made up of 14 amino acids. V was clipped by 10 bases and J by 4 bases; unmatched bases: 10. The CDR3 DNA is TGTGCCACCCAAAGACTAGCGGAGATAGAGACCCAGTACTTC. This codes for CATQRLAEIETQYF.

The genes are TRBV11-2 and TRBJ2-7, with a weak D call TRBD2 (6 bases). V was shortened by 5 bases and J by 3 bases, with 17 bases between the two germline ends. This CDR3 contains 15 residues. Germline V CDR1 and CDR2: SGHAT, FQNNGV. CDR3 amino acids: CASSGTSGRVYEQYF. The CDR3 DNA reads as TGTGCCAGCAGCGGAACATCCGGGAGAGTCTACGAGCAGTACTTC.

The chain employs TRBV4-1 and TRBJ1-5; D is ambiguous. Per germline, CDR1 MGHRA and CDR2 YSYEKL. This CDR3 region has 13 residues. V was pared by 4 bases and J by 6 bases, with 10 bases between. The CDR3 sequence: CASSPEGGQPQHF. Written as DNA, the CDR3 is TGCGCCAGCAGCCCTGAGGGCGGTCAGCCCCAGCATTTT.